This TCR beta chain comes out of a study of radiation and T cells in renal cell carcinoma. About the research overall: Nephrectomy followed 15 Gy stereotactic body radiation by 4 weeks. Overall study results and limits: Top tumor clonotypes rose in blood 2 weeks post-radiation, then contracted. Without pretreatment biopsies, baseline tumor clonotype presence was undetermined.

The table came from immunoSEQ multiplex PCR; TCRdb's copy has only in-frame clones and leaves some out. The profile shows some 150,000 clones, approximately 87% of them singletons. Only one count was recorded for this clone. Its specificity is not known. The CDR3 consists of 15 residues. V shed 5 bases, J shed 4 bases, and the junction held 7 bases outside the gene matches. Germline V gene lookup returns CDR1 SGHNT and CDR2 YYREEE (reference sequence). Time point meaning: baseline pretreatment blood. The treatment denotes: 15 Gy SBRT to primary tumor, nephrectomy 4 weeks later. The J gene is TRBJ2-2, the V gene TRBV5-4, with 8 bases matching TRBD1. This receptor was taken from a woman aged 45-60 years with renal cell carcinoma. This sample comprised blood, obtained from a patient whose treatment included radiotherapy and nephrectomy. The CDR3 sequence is CASSSGTGPTGELFF. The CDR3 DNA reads TGTGCCAGCAGTTCCGGGACAGGACCCACCGGGGAGCTGTTTTTT.